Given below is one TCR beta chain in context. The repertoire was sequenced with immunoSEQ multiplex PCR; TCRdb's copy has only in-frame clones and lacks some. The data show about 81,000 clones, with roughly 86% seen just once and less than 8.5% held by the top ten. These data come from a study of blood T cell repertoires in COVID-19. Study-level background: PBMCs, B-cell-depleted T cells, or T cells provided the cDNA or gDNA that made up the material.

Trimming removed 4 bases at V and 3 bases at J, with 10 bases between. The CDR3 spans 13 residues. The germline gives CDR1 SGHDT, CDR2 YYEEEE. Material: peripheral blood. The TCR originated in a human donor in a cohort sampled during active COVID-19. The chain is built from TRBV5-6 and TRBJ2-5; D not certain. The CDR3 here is CASSLRSEETQYF. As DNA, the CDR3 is TGTGCCAGCAGCCTAAGATCGGAAGAGACCCAGTACTTC. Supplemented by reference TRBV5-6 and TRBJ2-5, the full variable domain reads DAGVTQSPTHLIKTRGQQVTLRCSPKSGHDTVSWYQQALGQGPQFIFQYYEEEERQRGNFPDRFSGHQFPNYSSELNVNALLLGDSALYLCASSLRSEETQYFGPGTRLLVL.